The next 4 T cell receptor beta chains were all read from a single sample in a study of Ad26.COV2.S vaccination and SARS-CoV-2 variants (TCRdb year 2021). The sample's treatment or condition label, in plain terms: some 19 received Ad26.COV2.S at low or high dose, single or two shots; about 5 received placebo; per-sample allocation not given. For vaccine and placebo recipients, the sequenced repertoires came from samples collected on day 63 after the first injection. The method behind the library was the immunoSEQ multiplex PCR assay. TCRdb obtained this table from immuneACCESS and retained in-frame rearrangements with V and J assigned. These tables miss some clones; where compared with another copy, unresolved V genes account for less than half of the shortfall, and the remainder is unexplained. In this sample the table shows roughly 500,000 clones, roughly nine tenths of which occur a single time. The top ten clones comprise 10% to 15% of the sample.

The sample consisted of peripheral blood, taken in a trial of Ad26.COV2.S vaccine versus placebo. Receptors originate from a person between 18 and 65 years old who received the Ad26.COV2.S COVID-19 vaccine or a placebo.

This clone has just one count. The CDR3 region is CASSQEALAGITDTQYF. The CDR3 coding sequence is TGCGCCAGCAGCCAAGAAGCCCTAGCGGGAATCACAGATACGCAGTATTTT. The V and J genes are TRBV4-3 and TRBJ2-3; 9 bases fit TRBD2. J lost 2 bases, V lost 0 bases, and 6 bases had no gene match. This CDR3 spans 17 amino acids. Germline assignment: CDR1 LGHNA and CDR2 YSLEER.

Concerning this clone: The sample has other DNA sequences that encode this CDR3 too. This chain connects TRBV5-1 to TRBJ2-5; possibly TRBD1 or TRBD2 for D (5 bases each). The germline V gene encodes CDR1 SGHRS and CDR2 YFSETQ. Trimming took off 0 bases at V and 1 base at J, with 7 bases between the two ends. This CDR3 comprises 14 residues. The DNA of the CDR3 is TGCGCCAGCAGCTTGGGGGGACGCCAAGAGACCCAGTACTTC. This encodes CASSLGGRQETQYF.

This clone was observed once. V gene TRBV6-4 combines with J gene TRBJ2-1, with 7 bases aligning to TRBD2. CDR3 length equals 15 residues. CDR1 is MRHNA, CDR2 SNTAGT, per germline. V shed 5 bases and J 2 bases; nucleotides not matched to a gene: 6. CDR3 in DNA: TGTGCCAGCAGTCCCGAAGCGGGACCCTACAATGAGCAGTTCTTC. Its protein product is CASSPEAGPYNEQFF.

This clone was seen a handful of times. The V and J genes are TRBV5-1 and TRBJ2-7; 8 bases align to TRBD1. Germline loops: CDR1 SGHRS, CDR2 YFSETQ. The V segment lost 1 base and the J segment 2 bases; nucleotides outside the gene matches: 5. The CDR3 has 15 amino acids. This CDR3 is CASSLRTGPTYEQYF. As DNA, the CDR3 is TGCGCCAGCAGCTTGCGGACAGGGCCAACCTACGAGCAGTACTTC. The complete variable domain, with remaining parts taken from reference TRBV5-1 and TRBJ2-7, reads KAGVTQTPRYLIKTRGQQVTLSCSPISGHRSVSWYQQTPGQGLQFLFEYFSETQRNKGNFPGRFSGRQFSNSRSEMNVSTLELGDSALYLCASSLRTGPTYEQYFGPGTRLTVT.